Listed below are T cell receptor beta chains from one sample, sequenced in a study of immune cell composition in non-small cell lung cancer. Only in-frame clones appear in the TCRdb table, and some are missing; sequencing was by immunoSEQ multiplex PCR. The table records some 430 clones, about 71% of them present only once. The sequencing input was non-adjacent lung tissue. The receptors were gathered from a human donor with non-small cell lung cancer. The CDR3 runs from the conserved cysteine through the conserved F or W. The D gene is left open where the match is weak. Size is stated for part of the rows, as once, few or many counts, or as a class when the clone is expanded.

d_gene: NA; j_gene: TRBJ1-2; v_gene: TRBV7-2; abundance: once; CDR3aa: CASSRDSYGYTF; CDR3nt: TGTGCCAGCAGCCGGGACTCCTATGGCTACACCTTC
d_gene: NA; j_gene: TRBJ1-5; v_gene: TRBV18; abundance: NA; CDR3aa: CASSPPRTVSNQPQHF; CDR3nt: TGTGCCAGCTCACCGCCTAGGACAGTTAGCAATCAGCCCCAGCATTTT
d_gene: NA; j_gene: TRBJ2-7; v_gene: TRBV19; abundance: few; CDR3aa: CASSIAIYSYEQYF; CDR3nt: TGTGCCAGTAGTATCGCGATCTACTCCTACGAGCAGTACTTC
d_gene: NA; j_gene: TRBJ2-3; v_gene: TRBV6-4; abundance: NA; CDR3aa: CASSPGLPGPDTQYF; CDR3nt: TGTGCCAGCAGTCCGGGCCTCCCAGGCCCAGATACGCAGTATTTT
d_gene: NA; j_gene: TRBJ1-1; v_gene: TRBV7-3; abundance: NA; CDR3aa: CASSRLGGTEAFF; CDR3nt: TGTGCCAGCAGTCGTCTCGGAGGCACTGAAGCTTTCTTT
d_gene: NA; j_gene: TRBJ1-2; v_gene: TRBV28; abundance: NA; CDR3aa: CASTGANYGYTF; CDR3nt: TGTGCCAGCACCGGAGCTAACTATGGCTACACCTTC
d_gene: NA; j_gene: TRBJ2-7; v_gene: TRBV9; abundance: NA; CDR3aa: CASSVGQGTEQYF; CDR3nt: TGTGCCAGCAGCGTAGGGCAGGGGACCGAGCAGTACTTC
d_gene: TRBD1; j_gene: TRBJ2-2; v_gene: TRBV5-4; abundance: few; CDR3aa: CASSLGQDTGELFF; CDR3nt: TGTGCCAGCAGCCTCGGACAGGACACCGGGGAGCTGTTTTTT
d_gene: TRBD1; j_gene: TRBJ1-3; v_gene: TRBV2; abundance: few; CDR3aa: CASSLQGTGNTIYF; CDR3nt: TGTGCCAGCAGCTTACAGGGGACTGGAAACACCATATATTTT
d_gene: NA; j_gene: TRBJ2-3; v_gene: TRBV4-1; abundance: NA; CDR3aa: CASSQDFSGDTQYF; CDR3nt: TGCGCCAGCAGCCAAGATTTCTCAGGAGATACGCAGTATTTT
d_gene: NA; j_gene: TRBJ2-3; v_gene: TRBV21-1; abundance: NA; CDR3aa: CASSKWKRRGQGMFADTQYF; CDR3nt: TGTGCCAGCAGCAAATGGAAGAGAAGGGGACAGGGGATGTTTGCAGATACGCAGTATTTT
d_gene: NA; j_gene: TRBJ2-1; v_gene: TRBV10-1; abundance: NA; CDR3aa: CASTPQGIHNEQFF; CDR3nt: TGCGCCAGCACCCCACAGGGCATACACAATGAGCAGTTCTTC
d_gene: TRBD2; j_gene: TRBJ2-1; v_gene: TRBV5-1; abundance: NA; CDR3aa: CASSSWTSGGEQFF; CDR3nt: TGCGCCAGCAGCTCCTGGACTAGCGGGGGTGAGCAGTTCTTC
d_gene: NA; j_gene: TRBJ2-7; v_gene: TRBV7-2; abundance: NA; CDR3aa: CASSLGTAALDEQYF; CDR3nt: TGTGCCAGCAGCTTAGGGACAGCTGCCTTGGACGAGCAGTACTTC
d_gene: NA; j_gene: TRBJ1-3; v_gene: TRBV7-6; abundance: NA; CDR3aa: CASSLEVQGIVGNTIYF; CDR3nt: TGTGCCAGCAGCTTAGAGGTCCAGGGGATAGTCGGAAACACCATATATTTT
d_gene: NA; j_gene: TRBJ2-1; v_gene: TRBV7-6; abundance: NA; CDR3aa: CASSLINNEQFF; CDR3nt: TGTGCCAGCAGCCTTATAAACAATGAGCAGTTCTTC
d_gene: NA; j_gene: TRBJ2-5; v_gene: TRBV7-3; abundance: NA; CDR3aa: CASSAGGQKTQYF; CDR3nt: TGTGCCAGCAGCGCAGGGGGGCAGAAGACCCAGTACTTC
d_gene: NA; j_gene: TRBJ2-7; v_gene: TRBV7-8; abundance: NA; CDR3aa: CASSLHQGPSYEQYF; CDR3nt: TGTGCCAGCAGCTTACACCAAGGCCCTTCCTACGAGCAGTACTTC
d_gene: NA; j_gene: TRBJ1-5; v_gene: TRBV11-2; abundance: NA; CDR3aa: CASSLGDRQPQHF; CDR3nt: TGTGCCAGCAGCTTAGGGGACCGACAGCCCCAGCATTTT
d_gene: NA; j_gene: TRBJ2-5; v_gene: TRBV27; abundance: NA; CDR3aa: CASSHTSRAILKETQYF; CDR3nt: TGTGCCAGCAGTCACACAAGCCGGGCCATTCTAAAAGAGACCCAGTACTTC
d_gene: TRBD1; j_gene: TRBJ1-3; v_gene: TRBV5-1; abundance: NA; CDR3aa: CASSSTGAGNTIYF; CDR3nt: TGCGCCAGCAGCTCGACAGGGGCTGGAAACACCATATATTTT
d_gene: NA; j_gene: TRBJ2-2; v_gene: TRBV4-2; abundance: once; CDR3aa: CASSQGYGDHTGELFF; CDR3nt: TGTGCCAGCAGCCAGGGCTACGGGGATCACACCGGGGAGCTGTTTTTT
d_gene: TRBD1; j_gene: TRBJ2-7; v_gene: TRBV7-6; abundance: NA; CDR3aa: CASSLDIGQGAYEQYF; CDR3nt: TGTGCCAGCAGCTTAGACATAGGACAGGGGGCCTACGAGCAGTACTTC
d_gene: NA; j_gene: TRBJ2-7; v_gene: TRBV6-5; abundance: few; CDR3aa: CASRSLRGEQYF; CDR3nt: TGTGCCAGCAGGTCACTCAGAGGTGAGCAGTACTTC
d_gene: NA; j_gene: TRBJ1-5; v_gene: TRBV7-9; abundance: few; CDR3aa: CASSLGVGQGQPQHF; CDR3nt: TGTGCCAGCAGCTTAGGGGTGGGTCAGGGACAGCCCCAGCATTTT
d_gene: NA; j_gene: TRBJ1-1; v_gene: TRBV5-1; abundance: NA; CDR3aa: CASSLVSLRDTEAFF; CDR3nt: TGCGCCAGCAGCTTGGTCAGCCTAAGGGACACTGAAGCTTTCTTT
d_gene: NA; j_gene: TRBJ1-6; v_gene: TRBV18; abundance: NA; CDR3aa: CASSLSGPINSPLHF; CDR3nt: TGTGCCAGCTCACTTTCCGGGCCAATAAATTCACCCCTCCACTTT
d_gene: NA; j_gene: TRBJ2-2; v_gene: TRBV5-1; abundance: NA; CDR3aa: CASSPEGTGELFF; CDR3nt: TGCGCCAGCAGCCCAGAGGGCACCGGGGAGCTGTTTTTT
d_gene: TRBD1; j_gene: TRBJ1-6; v_gene: TRBV9; abundance: NA; CDR3aa: CASSPYRGLDSPLHF; CDR3nt: TGTGCCAGCAGCCCCTACAGGGGTTTAGATTCACCCCTCCACTTT
d_gene: TRBD2; j_gene: TRBJ2-5; v_gene: TRBV5-6; abundance: NA; CDR3aa: CASSLGDSGELYQETQYF; CDR3nt: TGTGCCAGCAGCTTGGGTGATAGCGGGGAATTGTACCAAGAGACCCAGTACTTC
d_gene: NA; j_gene: TRBJ2-2; v_gene: TRBV15; abundance: once; CDR3aa: CATRLVGGGLVGELFF; CDR3nt: TGTGCCACCAGGCTTGTTGGGGGGGGGCTCGTCGGGGAGCTGTTTTTT